Detailed here is one T cell receptor beta chain. This sample stems from a study of CD8 T cells in Susac syndrome. CD8+ and CD4+ T cells from blood underwent TCR beta sequencing, which was carried out in a high-throughput format. Negative isolation yielded CD4+ and CD8+ T cells, and FACS enriched TEMRA cells. The CDR3 spans 15 residues. Germline lookup yields CDR1 MGHRA and CDR2 YSYEKL. Trimming cost V 7 bases and J 3 bases, with 18 bases left between them. It was with random hexamers that roughly 0.5 to 1 ug RNA was reverse transcribed. TCR beta CDR3 was amplified by immunoSEQ multiplex PCR. This amplification extended across 54 Vbeta and 13 Jbeta segments. TCRdb fed the immunoSEQ multiplex PCR reads into MiXCR, producing one record per CDR3 protein. The sample has around 300,000 distinct CDR3 sequences, approximately 85% seen once.

Sequenced: CD8+ T cells from PBMCs. This rearrangement joins TRBV4-1 to TRBJ2-5; D remains unclear. This receptor was identified in a human donor with multiple sclerosis. CDR3 nucleotides: TGCGCCAGCACCACCGCCCGTGGATTTGAAGAGACCCAGTACTTC. Amino acids: CASTTARGFEETQYF.